Below are 6 T cell receptor beta chains sequenced from a single sample in a study of patients and donors after allogeneic stem cell transplantation. TCRdb reanalysed the RT-PCR reads using MiXCR and keeps one entry per CDR3 protein. The data hold about a million distinct CDR3 sequences, with more than 15% observed a single time. The sample consisted of blood, either unsorted or a sorted T cell fraction (not recorded which). Every receptor here comes from a human donor who was either an allogeneic HSCT recipient or a stem cell or donor lymphocyte infusion donor (not recorded which). It is not recorded whose cells these are; they may come from a transplant donor.

Ten or more counts support this clonotype. V and J are TRBV12-3 or TRBV12-4 and TRBJ2-2; 8 bases match TRBD1. V was pared by 4 bases and J by 0 bases, with 4 bases of the junction left unmatched. The CDR3 has 16 amino acids. The CDR3 nucleotides read TGTGCCAGCAGTTACGACAGGGGCGCGAACACCGGGGAGCTGTTTTTT. Its protein product is CASSYDRGANTGELFF.

The CDR3 sequence is CASSLGVGTDTQYF. The CDR3 bases are TGTGCCAGCAGTTTAGGAGTTGGGACAGATACGCAGTATTTT. The rearrangement joins TRBV12-3 or TRBV12-4 to TRBJ2-3; D is undetermined. With 1 base removed from V and 3 bases from J, the gap between germline ends came to 8 bases. The CDR3 has 14 residues.

The chain couples TRBV24-1 to TRBJ2-1; perhaps D is TRBD1 or TRBD2 (6 bases each). Germline CDR1 reads KGHDR; CDR2 reads SFDVKD. The CDR3 is made up of 15 amino acids. Between the trimmed V and J ends, which lost 8 bases and 5 bases, there was a span of 18 bases. Here the CDR3 DNA reads TGTGCCACCACCTCCGGTGGAGGGGGAAACAATGAGCAGTTCTTC. It codes for CATTSGGGGNNEQFF.

This clonotype was recorded at least ten times. The J gene is TRBJ2-7, the V gene TRBV12-3 or TRBV12-4, with D maybe TRBD1 (5 bases). The V end lost 3 bases, the J end lost 2 bases, and 8 bases lay between the germline ends. The CDR3 has 13 residues. CDR3 sequence reads: CASSFTGPYEQYF. CDR3 DNA: TGTGCCAGCAGTTTTACAGGACCCTACGAGCAGTACTTC.

This clonotype was picked up a small number of times. V is TRBV29-1 and J is TRBJ1-3; a weak D match, TRBD1 (5 bases). The V and J ends lost 4 bases and 2 bases respectively, with 6 bases between them. Germline V gene sequence: CDR1 SQVTM, CDR2 ANQGSEA. CDR3 length: 12 residues. The CDR3 nucleotides read TGCAGCGTTGCAGGGACTGGAAACACCATATATTTT. Its translation is CSVAGTGNTIYF.

This sequence joins TRBV12-3 or TRBV12-4 and TRBJ1-1; TRBD1 matches 7 bases. V was clipped by 5 bases and J by 8 bases; unmatched bases: 17. The CDR3 loop spans 16 amino acids. CDR3 protein: CASSLHGGGLRGEAFF. CDR3 nucleotide sequence: TGTGCCAGCAGTCTACATGGGGGGGGCCTCAGGGGGGAAGCTTTCTTT.